The sequence of this T cell receptor (beta chain) was determined in a study of T cells after somatic rescue of genetic block. Method: immunoSEQ multiplex PCR; TCRdb's copy keeps in-frame clones and lacks some. The sample holds under 150,000 clones; about 89% are singletons and the top ten take about 1.5%. There are 15 residues in the CDR3. V was clipped by 0 bases and J by 4 bases, with 13 bases between them. Germline V gives CDR1 SGDLS, CDR2 YYNGEE. The sequencing input was peripheral blood mononuclear cells (PBMCs). The sequence was collected from a woman under 30. V usage is TRBV9 and J usage is TRBJ1-2, with D uncertain. This chain's CDR3 is CASSVVPDPIYGYTF. CDR3 in DNA: TGTGCCAGCAGCGTAGTCCCTGACCCCATCTATGGCTACACCTTC. Complete variable domain (other parts from reference TRBV9 and TRBJ1-2): DSGVTQTPKHLITATGQRVTLRCSPRSGDLSVYWYQQSLDQGLQFLIQYYNGEERAKGNILERFSAQQFPDLHSELNLSSLELGDSALYFCASSVVPDPIYGYTFGSGTRLTVV.